This record covers a single T cell receptor beta chain. What it binds is unknown. Terminally differentiated effector memory CD45RA+ cells were left out of the naive CD8 fraction, which was CD45RO-negative and positively selected for CCR7. This sample is part of a study of shared clonotypes between healthy human individuals. Findings and caveats of the study: Relative to memory subsets, naive subsets generally showed larger estimated richness.

Produced via immunoSEQ multiplex PCR; TCRdb's table is partial and in-frame only. The table has some 2,100,000 clones, roughly 91% seen once. Unmatched junction bases numbered 7, after V lost 6 bases and J lost 5 bases. CDR1 is ENHRY and CDR2 is SYGVKD in the germline V gene. This CDR3 spans 15 amino acids. The sequencing sample was made of naive CD8+ T cells from PBMCs. This sequence joins TRBV10-3 and TRBJ2-2; 9 positions agree with TRBD1. This sequence originates from a man aged 18 to 30 in good health. Some clones in this sample may be carry-over from other donors' samples. The CDR3 DNA is TGTGCCATCAGGGACCCGGGACAGGGTACCGGGGAGCTGTTTTTT. Its protein is CAIRDPGQGTGELFF.